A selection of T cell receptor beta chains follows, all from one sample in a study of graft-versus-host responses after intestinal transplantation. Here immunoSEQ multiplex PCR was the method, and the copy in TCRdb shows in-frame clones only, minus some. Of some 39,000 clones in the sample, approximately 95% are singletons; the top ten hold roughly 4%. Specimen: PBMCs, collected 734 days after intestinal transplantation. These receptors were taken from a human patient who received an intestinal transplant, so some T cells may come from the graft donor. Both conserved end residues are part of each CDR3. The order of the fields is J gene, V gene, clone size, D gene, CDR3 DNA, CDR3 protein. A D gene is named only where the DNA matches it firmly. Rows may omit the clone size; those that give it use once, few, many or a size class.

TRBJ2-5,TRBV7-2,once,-,TGTGCCAGCAGCTTAGCCCGCGAGACCCAGTACTTC,CASSLARETQYF
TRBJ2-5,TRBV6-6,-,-,TGTGCCAGCAGTTACATGGGACAAGAGACCCAGTACTTC,CASSYMGQETQYF
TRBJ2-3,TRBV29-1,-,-,TGCAGCGTTGAAGGGCCAGTTAGCACAGATACGCAGTATTTT,CSVEGPVSTDTQYF
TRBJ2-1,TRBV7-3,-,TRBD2,TGTGCCAGCAGCTTAGGGACTAGCGTAGATGAGCAGTTCTTC,CASSLGTSVDEQFF
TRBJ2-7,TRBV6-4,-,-,TGTGCCAGCACCCGGCTTAACTACGAGCAGTACTTC,CASTRLNYEQYF
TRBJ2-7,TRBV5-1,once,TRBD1,TGCGCCAGCAGCTTGACCGGGACAGGGGTTCGCCACGAGCAGTACTTC,CASSLTGTGVRHEQYF
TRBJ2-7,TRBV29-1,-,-,TGCAGCGTTGAAGACAGGGAACCATACGAGCAGTACTTC,CSVEDREPYEQYF
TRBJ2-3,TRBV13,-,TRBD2,TGTGCCAGCAGCCCAAGGGAGCGGGAGGGCCGAGATACGCAGTATTTT,CASSPREREGRDTQYF
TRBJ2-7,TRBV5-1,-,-,TGCGCCAGCAGTGTGGCAGGCCTTGAGGAGGAGCAGTACTTC,CASSVAGLEEEQYF
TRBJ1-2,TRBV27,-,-,TGTGCCAGCAGTTTATCAATCGGCAGATATGGCTACACCTTC,CASSLSIGRYGYTF
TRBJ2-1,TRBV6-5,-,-,TGTGCCAGCAGTCGTTTTAATGAGCAGTTCTTC,CASSRFNEQFF
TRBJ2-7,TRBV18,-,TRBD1,TGTGCCAGCCAACGTAGTCAGGGGGCGCTGGACGAGCAGTACTTC,CASQRSQGALDEQYF
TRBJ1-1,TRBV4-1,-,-,TGCGCCAGCAGCCAAGATTCCACTGAAGCTTTCTTT,CASSQDSTEAFF
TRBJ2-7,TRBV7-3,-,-,TGTGCCAGCAGCTTAAGTCCAGCGGCCGAGCAGTACTTC,CASSLSPAAEQYF
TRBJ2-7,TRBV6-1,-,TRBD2,TGTGCCAGCGCCAGAGGGGCGGGGGAGACCTACGAGCAGTACTTC,CASARGAGETYEQYF
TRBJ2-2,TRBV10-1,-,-,TGCGCCAGCAGTATGGACAGGAACACCGGGGAGCTGTTTTTT,CASSMDRNTGELFF
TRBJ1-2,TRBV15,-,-,TGTGCCACCAGCAGGGCAGGACAGCGGAACTACACCTTC,CATSRAGQRNYTF
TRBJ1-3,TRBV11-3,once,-,TGTGCCAGCAGCTTAGGGCAGCGAAACACCATATATTTT,CASSLGQRNTIYF
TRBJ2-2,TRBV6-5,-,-,TGTGCCAGCAGTTACCGGGGTGATACCGGGGAGCTGTTTTTT,CASSYRGDTGELFF
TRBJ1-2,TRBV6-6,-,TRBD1,TGTGCCACCAAGGGGGGACAGGGGTGGAACTATGGCTACACCTTC,CATKGGQGWNYGYTF
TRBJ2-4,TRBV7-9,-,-,TGTGCCAGCAGTCTGGAAGTACTAGGAGCCAAAAACATTCAGTACTTC,CASSLEVLGAKNIQYF
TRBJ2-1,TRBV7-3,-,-,TGTGCCAGCAGCTTAAATGCCCCGGTCGAAAGCTCCTACAATGAGCAGTTCTTC,CASSLNAPVESSYNEQFF
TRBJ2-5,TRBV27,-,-,TGTGCCAGCAGTTCTCTCAGTGGGAAAGAGACCCAGTACTTC,CASSSLSGKETQYF
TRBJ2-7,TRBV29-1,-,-,TGCAGCGTTCGGACTGGGAGCTCCTACGAGCAGTACTTC,CSVRTGSSYEQYF
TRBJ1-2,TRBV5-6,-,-,TGTGCCAGCAGCCCAAGGCAGCTGGTAGCTGGCTACACCTTC,CASSPRQLVAGYTF
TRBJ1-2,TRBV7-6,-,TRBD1,TGTGCCAGCAGTATGACAGGGGGCGGTAGCTATGGCTACACCTTC,CASSMTGGGSYGYTF
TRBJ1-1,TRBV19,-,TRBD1,TGTGCCAGTACCCCAGGGACAGGGAGGACTGAAGCTTTCTTT,CASTPGTGRTEAFF
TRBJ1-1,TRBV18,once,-,TGTGCCAGCTCACCAGACCGAGCCGGAGCTTTCTTT,CASSPDRAGAFF
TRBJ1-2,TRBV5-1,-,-,TGCGCCAGCAGCTTGTCCCCAAACCCTTATGCTAACTATGGCTACACCTTC,CASSLSPNPYANYGYTF
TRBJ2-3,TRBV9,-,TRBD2,TGTGCCAGCAGCGTAGGTAGCGGGGGGGCCGGTATAGATACGCAGTATTTT,CASSVGSGGAGIDTQYF
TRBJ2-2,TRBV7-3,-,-,TGTGCCAGCAGCTCCAGTTCACGGATGAACACCGGGGAGCTGTTTTTT,CASSSSSRMNTGELFF
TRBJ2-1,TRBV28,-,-,TGTGCCAGCAGTTTCCGACTCAGCCCAACGGACAATGAGCAGTTCTTC,CASSFRLSPTDNEQFF
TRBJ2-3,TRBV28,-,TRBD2,TGTGCCAGCAGTTTGGGGGGGATTACAGATACGCAGTATTTT,CASSLGGITDTQYF
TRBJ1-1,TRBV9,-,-,TGTGCCAGCAGCGCCAGGGGGAACACTGAAGCTTTCTTT,CASSARGNTEAFF
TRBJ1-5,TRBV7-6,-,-,TGTGCCAGCAGCTTCGGTCCTGAAGGGCAGCCCCAGCATTTT,CASSFGPEGQPQHF
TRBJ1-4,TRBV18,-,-,TGTGCCAGCTCACCTGGGTGGGCTAATGAAAAACTGTTTTTT,CASSPGWANEKLFF
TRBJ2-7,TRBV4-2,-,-,TGTGCCAGCAGCCAAGAAGGGGGGGGGCTCCTCTACGAGCAGTACTTC,CASSQEGGGLLYEQYF
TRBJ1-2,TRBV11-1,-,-,TGTGCCAGCAGCCGAGCCTATGGCTACACCTTC,CASSRAYGYTF
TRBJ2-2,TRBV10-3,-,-,TGTGCCATCAAGATGGGGGACACCCGGGAGCTGTTTTTT,CAIKMGDTRELFF
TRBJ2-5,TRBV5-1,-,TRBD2,TGCGCCAGCAGCCCGGGACTAGCGGGAGGAGAGACCCAGTACTTC,CASSPGLAGGETQYF
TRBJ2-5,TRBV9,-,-,TGTGCCAGCAGCGTAGACGAGGGGCGGCAGGAGACCCAGTACTTC,CASSVDEGRQETQYF
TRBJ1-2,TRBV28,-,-,TGTGCCAGCAGTTTATTATTTCCGGCGGGGGGTCCCGCGGCCAACTATGGCTACACCTTC,CASSLLFPAGGPAANYGYTF
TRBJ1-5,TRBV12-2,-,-,TGTGCAAGTCGCTTGAAACGGGATTTCGGACAGCCCCAGCATTTT,CASRLKRDFGQPQHF
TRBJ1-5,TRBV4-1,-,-,TGCGCCAGCAGCCCCAGCCCCAGGGACAATCAGCCCCAGCATTTT,CASSPSPRDNQPQHF
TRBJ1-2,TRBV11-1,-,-,TGTGCCAGCAGCTTAGTCTCACCATCTAACTATGGCTACACCTTC,CASSLVSPSNYGYTF
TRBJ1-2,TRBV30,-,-,TGTGCCTGGACCGATTGGGGGGATGGCTACACCTTC,CAWTDWGDGYTF
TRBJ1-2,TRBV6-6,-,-,TGTGCCAGCAACACAGGCCCGCGGGGTGGCTACACCTTC,CASNTGPRGGYTF
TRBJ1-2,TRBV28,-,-,TGTGCCAGCAGTGCCCAACCGGGACACGACTATGGCTACACCTTC,CASSAQPGHDYGYTF
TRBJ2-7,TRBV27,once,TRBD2,TGTGCCAGCAGTTTCAGCGGGGAAGGCGAGCAGTACTTC,CASSFSGEGEQYF
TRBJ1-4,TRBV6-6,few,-,TGTGCCAGCAGTTACGGCACAACTAATGAAAAACTGTTTTTT,CASSYGTTNEKLFF
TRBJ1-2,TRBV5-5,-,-,TGTGCCAGCAGCGGATTGGACAAGGGAAACTATGGCTACACCTTC,CASSGLDKGNYGYTF
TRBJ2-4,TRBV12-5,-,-,TGTGCTAGTGGTTTGCCACCTAGCAGCATTCAGTACTTC,CASGLPPSSIQYF
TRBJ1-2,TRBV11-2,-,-,TGTGCCAGCAGCTTCGAGTCGGGGTATGGCTACACCTTC,CASSFESGYGYTF
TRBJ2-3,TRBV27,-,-,TGTGCCAGCAGTTTATCGGCGGGTGGGGGACCCCTCAGCACAGATACGCAGTATTTT,CASSLSAGGGPLSTDTQYF
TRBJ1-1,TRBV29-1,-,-,TGCAGCGTTGAAACAGAAGCCACTGAAGCTTTCTTT,CSVETEATEAFF
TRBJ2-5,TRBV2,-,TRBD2,TGTGCCAGCAACATGGGACTAGCGGGGGGTCAGCAAGAGACCCAGTACTTC,CASNMGLAGGQQETQYF
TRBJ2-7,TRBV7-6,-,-,TGTGCCAGCAGCTTAGAGGGGTCTCCCTACGAGCAGTACTTC,CASSLEGSPYEQYF
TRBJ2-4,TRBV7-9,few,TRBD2,TGTGCCAGCAGCCCGCAGGGAGGGGACATTCAGTACTTC,CASSPQGGDIQYF
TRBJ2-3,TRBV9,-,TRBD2,TGTGCCAGCAGCGTAGGGGTAGCGGGGGCCACAGATACGCAGTATTTT,CASSVGVAGATDTQYF
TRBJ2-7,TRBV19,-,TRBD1,TGTGCCAGTAGCGGACAGGGGTCCTCCTACGAGCAGTACTTC,CASSGQGSSYEQYF